This T cell receptor beta chain was identified during a study of T cell responses to AZD1222 COVID-19 vaccine. The assay was immunoSEQ multiplex PCR, and TCRdb's table has in-frame clones only and misses some. The sample yields under 200,000 clones, approximately 93% seen once. Looked up from germline, CDR1 is SNHLY and CDR2 is FYNNEI. The J segment lost 3 bases and the V segment lost 3 bases, leaving 17 bases of the junction unmatched. The CDR3 contains 20 residues. The TCR originated in an adult in good health. This rearrangement joins TRBV2 to TRBJ2-4; 10 bases map to TRBD2. The material was peripheral blood, obtained on day 0 of AZD1222 vaccination. In DNA form, the CDR3 reads TGTGCCAGCAGTGACGAACGGCTAGCGGGAGCTACCCTATTCAAAAACATTCAGTACTTC. It translates to CASSDERLAGATLFKNIQYF.